Listed here is a single T cell receptor beta chain. It lacks a known antigen. No much larger clone exists at a distance of one base, and base qualities are not known. The data were obtained in a study of T cell responses to AZD1222 COVID-19 vaccine (dated by TCRdb to the early 2020s). Regarding the study in general: A total of 240 or so trial participants underwent TCR sequencing, of whom more than 200 had received two doses of AZD1222 and about 26 had received two doses of the MenACWY control vaccine. Enrollment into the trials was organized by age into subgroups of 18-55, 56-69 and 70-plus years, and those subgroups contained roughly 140, 27 and 60 TCR-sequenced participants, respectively. Results and caveats for the whole study, not just this receptor: After two AZD1222 doses, both the breadth and the depth of spike-specific TCRs were significantly higher than at day 0 and than in MenACWY recipients. Reportedly, almost half of the unique spike-specific TCRs recognized epitopes lying outside the regions that are mutated in the B.1.351 and B.1.1.7 variants. The 56-69-year group was small, and its depth increase did not reach significance, likely because of low power. CD4 TCRs associated with the vaccine covered the entire spike protein, and the dominant responses were in regions 160-218 and 743-854. Most participants were white British and females outnumbered males, and the authors suggested that clonal diversity may have been underestimated. No day 14 peak-response samples were available, so repertoires were characterized only after the peak T cell response. Only a handful of AZD1222 recipients were SARS-CoV-2 seropositive at baseline, limiting conclusions about previously exposed vaccinees.

The CDR3 goes from the cysteine to the phenylalanine over 13 residues. The kept DNA is CDR3 alone, 39 bases in frame from the first base. Trimming at the junction amounts to 6 bases on V and 0 bases on J, and the germline ends lie 6 bases apart. CDR1 and CDR2, per the germline V gene, are SGDLS and YYNGEE. This specimen's time point label, per the study, means: about 28 days (+/-7) after the second vaccine dose. AZD1222 recipients whose second dose came at about 4 weeks and those whose second dose came at about 12 weeks were combined into one group, since spike-specific TCR depth and breadth did not differ between the two schedules. The vaccinee samples were drawn from two UK trials, COV001 and COV002, one of which was a single-blind randomized controlled phase 2/3 trial testing AZD1222 (ChAdOx1 nCoV-19) in healthy adults. For TCRbeta chain sequencing, PBMC samples from trial participants were taken at day 0 and at day 28 after the second dose.

The CDR3 regions of human TCRbeta chains were analyzed by immunosequencing. In the source study's methods: Repertoire TCRs were checked for matches against a reference library of SARS-CoV-2-specific TCRs that had been generated using the MIRA antigen-specificity platform. Breadth meant the fraction of unique TCRs that were SARS-CoV-2-associated, whereas depth meant the fraction of total T cells that were SARS-CoV-2-associated. Each spike-specific TCR was assigned to its reactive spike region and to a CD4 or CD8 class using the MIRA data. Log10-transformed breadth and depth values were compared by one-way ANOVA with Sidak's multiple comparisons tests. Entries here come from immuneACCESS through TCRdb and include only in-frame sequences with V and J called. Some clones fail to appear in such tables; in the studies checked, an unresolved V gene covers under half of the shortfall, and the cause of the remainder is unknown. V, J and clone size were drawn from that table, and D and trimming were deduced from the DNA. In all, the sample holds some 130,000 clones, and roughly 87% of those were seen once. The leading ten clones occupy about 2.5% of the sample.

This specimen consisted of peripheral blood, obtained 28 days after the second AZD1222 dose. The source is an adult who received the AZD1222 COVID-19 vaccine. The sequence joins TRBV9 to TRBJ2-2; no D segment can be confidently identified. The nucleotides are TGTGCCAGCACCTACGCGAACACCGGGGAGCTGTTTTTT. It encodes CASTYANTGELFF.